The 21 T cell receptor beta chains below come from one sample, sequenced in a study of identical twins. TCRdb reprocessed the 5' RACE reads via MiXCR and lists one record per CDR3 protein. In the table there are about 150,000 distinct CDR3 sequences, roughly 3.3% of which are singletons. Sequencing was performed on memory T cells sorted from blood. Receptor source: a man aged 18 to 30 in good health.

The CDR3 reads CASRGGREAFF. CDR3 sequence (DNA): TGTGCCAGCAGGGGTGGACGGGAAGCTTTCTTT. The rearrangement joins TRBV2 to TRBJ1-1; no reliable D call. Germline V CDR1 and CDR2: SNHLY, FYNNEI. CDR3 length: 11 amino acids. Deletions cut 6 bases from V and 8 bases from J, with 10 bases between.

This clonotype showed up many times. V and J are TRBV12-3 or TRBV12-4 and TRBJ1-2; 10 bases are shared with TRBD1. J was trimmed by 8 bases and V by 3 bases; bases with no gene match: 6. The CDR3 has 14 amino acids. CDR3 in amino acids: CASSLGQGRSGYTF. As DNA, the CDR3 is TGTGCCAGCAGTTTGGGACAGGGGAGGAGCGGCTACACCTTC.

At least ten counts were recorded for this clonotype. The V gene is TRBV7-2, the J gene TRBJ2-3; D call uncertain. The length of the CDR3 is 13 residues. CDR1 is SGHTA and CDR2 is FQGNSA in the germline V gene. V was shortened by 4 bases and J by 5 bases, with 10 bases between the two germline ends. CDR3 sequence (DNA): TGTGCCAGCAGCTCAACCCGAAAAGATACGCAGTATTTT. Translation: CASSSTRKDTQYF.

This clonotype has more than one count but fewer than ten. The chain employs TRBV18 and TRBJ1-1; TRBD1 is a possible D gene (5 bases). The ends were cut back, 3 bases at V and 1 base at J, with 12 bases in the middle. CDR3 length: 15 residues. Germline lookup yields CDR1 KGHSH and CDR2 LQKENI. The CDR3 here is CASSPPNRQNTEAFF. For the CDR3, the DNA is TGTGCCAGCTCACCCCCAAACAGGCAGAACACTGAAGCTTTCTTT.

As regards this clonotype: Since the CDR3 does not end with the conserved phenylalanine or tryptophan, this likely comes from a read error. This rearrangement joins TRBV7-9 to TRBJ2-1; 7 bases agree with TRBD1. CDR1 SEHNR and CDR2 FQNEAQ come from the germline V gene (reference sequence). The CDR3 runs 15 residues. J gave up 6 bases and V 3 bases, and 8 bases lay outside the gene matches. In nucleotides, the CDR3 is TGTGCCAGCAGCTTCCGACAGGGAATGGTCAATGAGCAGTTCCTC. This translates into CASSFRQGMVNEQFL.

This clonotype was picked up many times. The CDR3 DNA reads as TGCGCCAGCAGCTTGGCAACTCAGGGAAACACTGAAGCTTTCTTT. This gives the protein CASSLATQGNTEAFF. J is TRBJ1-1 and V is TRBV5-1, with a weak D call TRBD1 (5 bases). CDR1 is SGHRS and CDR2 is YFSETQ in the germline V gene. CDR3 length equals 15 residues. Deletions cut 0 bases from V and 2 bases from J, with 11 bases between.

This clonotype has a count of ten or more. The chain couples TRBV28 to TRBJ1-5; TRBD1 might be the D (6 bases). Trimming stripped 4 bases from V and 0 bases from J, with 10 bases between. The V gene's germline CDR1 is MDHEN and CDR2 SYDVKM. The CDR3 spans 15 residues. Here the CDR3 reads CASSSGTPSNQPQHF. In nucleotides, the CDR3 is TGTGCCAGCAGTTCCGGGACACCTAGCAATCAGCCCCAGCATTTT.

This clonotype was counted ten times or more. This chain connects TRBV9 to TRBJ2-1; weak D call: TRBD2 (6 bases). Germline CDR1 and CDR2: SGDLS and YYNGEE. The CDR3 runs 15 residues. With 2 bases removed from V and 4 bases from J, the gap between germline ends came to 13 bases. The CDR3 nucleotides read TGTGCCAGCAGCGTTGGGACGGCGGGATACAATGAGCAGTTCTTC. Protein: CASSVGTAGYNEQFF.

This clonotype was detected ten times or more. This chain uses TRBV6-1 with TRBJ2-2; D call uncertain. Germline assignment: CDR1 MNHNS and CDR2 SASEGT. Trimming shortened V by 7 bases and J by 1 base, and 10 bases separated the two germline ends. The CDR3 spans 14 residues. In nucleotides, the CDR3 is TGTGCCAGCACCCACCCGGAGAACACCGGGGAGCTGTTTTTT. Its translation is CASTHPENTGELFF.

This clonotype has a count of ten or more. The V call is TRBV7-6, the J call TRBJ1-1, with D possibly matching TRBD1 (6 bases). CDR3 size: 16 residues. Trimming stripped 2 bases from V and 1 base from J, with 14 bases between. The V gene's germline CDR1 is SGHVS and CDR2 FNYEAQ. The CDR3 loop reads CASSLTTQGSNTEAFF. CDR3 nucleotides: TGTGCCAGCAGCTTAACCACACAGGGCTCGAACACTGAAGCTTTCTTT.

This clonotype was seen ten or more times. The chain combines TRBV28 with TRBJ2-1, with 9 bases fitting TRBD2. The CDR3 contains 15 residues. V trimming: 5 bases; J trimming: 7 bases; junction bases outside the gene matches: 9. Per the germline V gene, CDR1 is MDHEN and CDR2 is SYDVKM. CDR3 DNA: TGTGCCAGCAGTGAAACCGGGCTAGCGGGGAATGAGCAGTTCTTC. The encoded protein is CASSETGLAGNEQFF.

In this sample, this clonotype turned up many times. This rearrangement joins TRBV5-6 to TRBJ2-7; D call uncertain. This CDR3 is built from 13 residues. Between the trimmed V and J ends, which lost 4 bases and 5 bases, there was a span of 13 bases. From germline, CDR1 is SGHDT and CDR2 YYEEEE. The CDR3 DNA sequence: TGTGCCAGCAGCGGCCCCCCCCGGGACGAGCAGTACTTC. It specifies CASSGPPRDEQYF.

This clonotype was seen many times. In DNA, the CDR3 is TGCAGTCTAAATGAGCAGTTCTTC. Protein: CSLNEQFF. V and J are TRBV20-1 and TRBJ2-1; D gene ambiguous. The CDR3 sequence is 8 residues long. Trimming removed 8 bases at V and 7 bases at J, with 3 bases between. Germline values: CDR1 DFQATT, CDR2 SNEGSKA (reference sequence).

In this sample, this clonotype turned up many times. The chain employs TRBV20-1 and TRBJ2-1, with TRBD1 matching 12 bases. This CDR3 has 13 amino acids. Per the germline V gene, CDR1 is DFQATT and CDR2 is SNEGSKA (reference sequence). DNA of the CDR3: TGCGCTGCCGGGACAGGGGGCATGAATGAGCAGTTCTTC. Encoded protein: CAAGTGGMNEQFF.

This clonotype was observed at least ten times. The rearrangement joins TRBV20-1 to TRBJ1-5; 8 bases are a match to TRBD1. J lost 4 bases, V lost 5 bases, and 13 bases had no gene match. Germline CDR1 DFQATT, CDR2 SNEGSKA (reference sequence). This CDR3 comprises 16 residues. The CDR3 coding sequence is TGCAGTGCTCCTATGACGACAGGGGCGCGGAATCAGCCCCAGCATTTT. It codes for CSAPMTTGARNQPQHF.

This clonotype was observed at least ten times. The chain recombines TRBV29-1 with TRBJ1-5, with TRBD1 identical over 7 bases. Germline V CDR1 and CDR2: SQVTM, ANQGSEA. The CDR3 has 14 amino acids. Trimming at V came to 6 bases and at J to 5 bases, leaving 10 bases not matched to a gene. CDR3 sequence: CSVGGAGGDQPQHF. The CDR3, as DNA: TGCAGCGTGGGGGGGGCAGGGGGTGATCAGCCCCAGCATTTT. The full variable domain, its missing parts supplied by reference TRBV29-1 and TRBJ1-5, is SAVISQKPSRDICQRGTSLTIQCQVDSQVTMMFWYRQQPGQSLTLIATANQGSEATYESGFVIDKFPISRPNLTFSTLTVSNMSPEDSSIYLCSVGGAGGDQPQHFGDGTRLSIL.

In this sample, this clonotype turned up many times. The J gene is TRBJ2-1, the V gene TRBV12-3 or TRBV12-4; 10 nucleotides align to TRBD2. V was clipped by 6 bases and J by 5 bases; unmatched bases: 4. CDR3 length equals 14 residues. The CDR3 sequence: CASRASGSNNEQFF. DNA of the CDR3: TGTGCCAGCAGGGCTAGCGGGAGTAACAATGAGCAGTTCTTC.

This clonotype has a count of ten or more. The J gene is TRBJ1-5, the V gene TRBV5-1, with TRBD1 matching 8 bases. V lost 0 bases, J lost 6 bases, and 5 bases stayed unmatched. Germline CDR1 is SGHRS and CDR2 is YFSETQ. The CDR3 contains 15 residues. CDR3 nucleotide sequence: TGCGCCAGCAGCTTGGACGGACAGGGATCTCAGCCCCAGCATTTT. As protein: CASSLDGQGSQPQHF.

This clonotype was seen at least ten times. This chain uses TRBV20-1 with TRBJ2-3, with 8 bases that match TRBD1. The V and J ends lost 1 base and 2 bases, in that order; junction bases with no gene match: 8. The CDR3 extends over 16 amino acids. Germline loops: CDR1 DFQATT, CDR2 SNEGSKA (reference sequence). The CDR3 DNA reads as TGCAGTGCTAGAGTCCAAGACAGGGGATTCACAGATACGCAGTATTTT. The encoded protein is CSARVQDRGFTDTQYF.

This clonotype appeared many times. The chain combines TRBV7-6 with TRBJ1-6; TRBD1 aligns across 7 bases. From germline, CDR1 is SGHVS and CDR2 FNYEAQ. V was clipped by 4 bases and J by 9 bases; unmatched bases: 9. The CDR3 is 15 residues long. The CDR3 region is CASSSDRTSGSPLHF. CDR3 DNA sequence: TGTGCCAGCAGCTCGGACAGGACCTCCGGTTCACCCCTCCACTTT.

This clonotype was seen ten or more times. The V and J genes are TRBV19 and TRBJ2-3, with no clear D. The CDR3 is made up of 14 amino acids. Germline lookup yields CDR1 LNHDA and CDR2 SQIVND (reference sequence). The V and J ends lost 4 bases and 7 bases respectively, with 15 bases between them. The CDR3 coding sequence is TGTGCCAGTAGTAAGGACCACGCACAGAATACGCAGTATTTT. It codes for CASSKDHAQNTQYF. The full variable domain, with the rest looked up from reference TRBV19 and TRBJ2-3, is DGGITQSPKYLFRKEGQNVTLSCEQNLNHDAMYWYRQDPGQGLRLIYYSQIVNDFQKGDIAEGYSVSREKKESFPLTVTSAQKNPTAFYLCASSKDHAQNTQYFGPGTRLTVL.